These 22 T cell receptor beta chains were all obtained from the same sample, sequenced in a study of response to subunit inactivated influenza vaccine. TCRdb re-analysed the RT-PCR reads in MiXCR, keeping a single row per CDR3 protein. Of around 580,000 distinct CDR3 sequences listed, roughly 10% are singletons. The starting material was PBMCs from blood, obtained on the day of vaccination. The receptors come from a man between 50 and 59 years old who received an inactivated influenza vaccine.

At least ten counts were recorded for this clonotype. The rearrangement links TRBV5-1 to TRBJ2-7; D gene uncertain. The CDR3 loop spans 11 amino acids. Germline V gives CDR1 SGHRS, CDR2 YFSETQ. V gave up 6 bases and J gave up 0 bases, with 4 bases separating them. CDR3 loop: CASIRSYEQYF. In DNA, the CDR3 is TGCGCCAGCATACGCTCCTACGAGCAGTACTTC.

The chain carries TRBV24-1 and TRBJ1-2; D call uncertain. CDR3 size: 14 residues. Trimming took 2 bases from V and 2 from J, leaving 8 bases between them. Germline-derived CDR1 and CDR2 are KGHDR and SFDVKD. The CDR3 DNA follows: TGTGCCACCAGTGATTGGACGCAAAACTATGGCTACACCTTC. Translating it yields CATSDWTQNYGYTF.

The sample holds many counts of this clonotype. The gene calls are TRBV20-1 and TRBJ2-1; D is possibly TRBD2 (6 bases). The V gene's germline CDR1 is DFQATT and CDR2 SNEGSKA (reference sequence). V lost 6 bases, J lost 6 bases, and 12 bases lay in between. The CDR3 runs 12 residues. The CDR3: CSAQMGGNEQFF. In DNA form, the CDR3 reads TGCAGTGCACAGATGGGGGGCAATGAGCAGTTCTTC.

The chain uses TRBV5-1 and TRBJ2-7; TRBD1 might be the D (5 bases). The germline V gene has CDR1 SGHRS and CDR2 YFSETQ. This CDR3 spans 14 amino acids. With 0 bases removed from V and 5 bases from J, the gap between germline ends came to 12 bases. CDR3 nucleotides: TGCGCCAGCAGCTTGGGGGCAGGGTTGAACGAGCAGTACTTC. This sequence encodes CASSLGAGLNEQYF.

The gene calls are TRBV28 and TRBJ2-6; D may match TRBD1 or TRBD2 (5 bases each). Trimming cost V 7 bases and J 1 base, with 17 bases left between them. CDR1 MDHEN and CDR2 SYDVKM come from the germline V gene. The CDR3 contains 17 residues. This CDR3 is CASNIGGSGSGANVLTF. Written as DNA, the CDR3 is TGTGCCAGCAACATTGGGGGTTCCGGGTCTGGGGCCAACGTCCTGACTTTC.

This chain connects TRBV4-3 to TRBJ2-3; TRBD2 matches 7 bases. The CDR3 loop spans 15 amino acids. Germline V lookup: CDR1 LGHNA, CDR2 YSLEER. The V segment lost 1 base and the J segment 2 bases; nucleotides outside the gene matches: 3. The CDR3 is CASSQVRGDTDTQYF. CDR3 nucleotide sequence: TGCGCCAGCAGCCAAGTTCGGGGGGACACAGATACGCAGTATTTT.

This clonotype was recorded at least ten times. This CDR3 is CASSPFMGTGGADTQYF. CDR3 DNA: TGTGCCAGCAGCCCCTTTATGGGGACAGGGGGTGCCGATACGCAGTATTTT. This sequence joins TRBV6-2 or TRBV6-3 and TRBJ2-3, with TRBD1 matching over 11 bases. V shed 6 bases, J shed 6 bases, and the junction held 14 bases outside the gene matches. The CDR3 is made up of 17 amino acids. Germline CDR1 is MNHEY and CDR2 is SVGEGT.

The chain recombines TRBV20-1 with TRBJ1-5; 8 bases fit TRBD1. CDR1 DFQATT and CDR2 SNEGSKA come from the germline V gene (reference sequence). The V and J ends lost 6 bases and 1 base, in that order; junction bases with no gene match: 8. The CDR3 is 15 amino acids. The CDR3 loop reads CSAKRTGFSNQPQHF. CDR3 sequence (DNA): TGCAGTGCCAAACGGACAGGGTTCAGCAATCAGCCCCAGCATTTT.

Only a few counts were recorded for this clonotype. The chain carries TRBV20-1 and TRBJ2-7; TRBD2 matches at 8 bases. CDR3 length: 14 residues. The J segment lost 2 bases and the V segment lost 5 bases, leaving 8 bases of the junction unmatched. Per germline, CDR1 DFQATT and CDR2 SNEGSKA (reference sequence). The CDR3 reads CSAGVGGVPYEQYF. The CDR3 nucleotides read TGCAGTGCTGGGGTCGGGGGGGTCCCCTACGAGCAGTACTTC.

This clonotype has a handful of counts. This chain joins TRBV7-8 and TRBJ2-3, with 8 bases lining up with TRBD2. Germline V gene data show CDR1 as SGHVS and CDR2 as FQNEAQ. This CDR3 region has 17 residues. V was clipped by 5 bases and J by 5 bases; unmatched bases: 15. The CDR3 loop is CASSGSGAESPQDTQYF. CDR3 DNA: TGTGCCAGCAGCGGTAGCGGGGCCGAATCCCCACAAGATACGCAGTATTTT.

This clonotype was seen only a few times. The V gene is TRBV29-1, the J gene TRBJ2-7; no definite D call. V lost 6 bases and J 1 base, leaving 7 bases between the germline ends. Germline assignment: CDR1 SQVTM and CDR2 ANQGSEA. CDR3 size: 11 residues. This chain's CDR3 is CSVRSSYEQYF. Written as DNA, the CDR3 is TGCAGCGTAAGGAGTTCCTACGAGCAGTACTTC.

The CDR3 here is CASSPRSGPGNEQFF. The CDR3 nucleotides are TGTGCCAGCAGTCCTCGTAGCGGGCCAGGCAATGAGCAGTTCTTC. The chain links TRBV12-3 or TRBV12-4 to TRBJ2-1; 7 bases match TRBD2. The CDR3 runs to 15 residues. The junction had 10 bases not matched to a gene; V was cut back by 5 bases and J by 6 bases.

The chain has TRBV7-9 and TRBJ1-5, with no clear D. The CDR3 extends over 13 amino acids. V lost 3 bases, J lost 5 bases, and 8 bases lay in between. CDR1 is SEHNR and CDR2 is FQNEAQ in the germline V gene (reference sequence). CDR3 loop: CASSFGPDQPQHF. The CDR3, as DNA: TGTGCCAGCAGCTTCGGGCCGGATCAGCCCCAGCATTTT.

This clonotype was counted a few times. CDR3 amino acids: CSASGVRRGIHLDEQFF. The CDR3 DNA reads as TGCAGTGCTAGTGGGGTGAGGAGGGGGATACATTTGGATGAGCAGTTCTTC. The chain uses TRBV20-1 and TRBJ2-1; D is possibly TRBD1 or TRBD2 (6 bases each). V lost 3 bases and J lost 8, with 26 bases in between. The germline CDR1 and CDR2 sequences are DFQATT and SNEGSKA (reference sequence). The CDR3 runs to 17 residues.

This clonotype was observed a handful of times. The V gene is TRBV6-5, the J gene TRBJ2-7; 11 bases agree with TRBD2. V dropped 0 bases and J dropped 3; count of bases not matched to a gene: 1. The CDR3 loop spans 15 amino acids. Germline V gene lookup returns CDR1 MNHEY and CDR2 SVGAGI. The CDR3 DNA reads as TGTGCCAGCAGTTACTCGACTAGCGGGAACTACGAGCAGTACTTC. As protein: CASSYSTSGNYEQYF.

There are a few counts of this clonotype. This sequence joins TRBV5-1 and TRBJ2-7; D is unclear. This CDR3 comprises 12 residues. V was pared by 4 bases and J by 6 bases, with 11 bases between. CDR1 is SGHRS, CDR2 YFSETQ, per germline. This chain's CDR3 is CASSDKLGEQYF. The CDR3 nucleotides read TGCGCCAGCAGCGACAAGTTGGGCGAGCAGTACTTC.

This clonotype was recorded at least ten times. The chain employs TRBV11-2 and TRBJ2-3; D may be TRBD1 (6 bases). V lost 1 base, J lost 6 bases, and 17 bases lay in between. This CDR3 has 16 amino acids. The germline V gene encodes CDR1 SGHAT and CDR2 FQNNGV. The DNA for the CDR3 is TGTGCCAGCAGCTTAGCCCAGGCAGGGGCGCGTGATACGCAGTATTTT. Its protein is CASSLAQAGARDTQYF.

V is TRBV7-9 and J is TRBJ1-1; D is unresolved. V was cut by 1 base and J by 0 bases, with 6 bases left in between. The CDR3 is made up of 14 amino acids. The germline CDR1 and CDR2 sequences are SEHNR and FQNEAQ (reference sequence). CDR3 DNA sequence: TGTGCCAGCAGCTTAGGGATCTTGAACACTGAAGCTTTCTTT. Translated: CASSLGILNTEAFF. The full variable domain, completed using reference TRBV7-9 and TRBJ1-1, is DTGVSQNPRHKITKRGQNVTFRCDPISEHNRLYWYRQTLGQGPEFLTYFQNEAQLEKSRLLSDRFSAERPKGSFSTLEIQRTEQGDSAMYLCASSLGILNTEAFFGQGTRLTVV.

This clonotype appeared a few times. Written as DNA, the CDR3 is TGTGCCAGCAGCTTAGGACCAAGAGCAGGGGGGACACACGAGCAGTACTTC. Translated: CASSLGPRAGGTHEQYF. The chain combines TRBV7-2 with TRBJ2-7, with TRBD1 as a possible D gene (7 bases). The length of the CDR3 is 17 residues. The germline V gene encodes CDR1 SGHTA and CDR2 FQGNSA. The germline V and J ends were trimmed by 1 base and 5 bases, with 21 bases remaining between them. Looking up the rest from reference TRBV7-2 and TRBJ2-7 gives the full variable domain: GAGVSQSPSNKVTEKGKDVELRCDPISGHTALYWYRQSLGQGLEFLIYFQGNSAPDKSGLPSDRFSAERTGGSVSTLTIQRTQQEDSAVYLCASSLGPRAGGTHEQYFGPGTRLTVT.

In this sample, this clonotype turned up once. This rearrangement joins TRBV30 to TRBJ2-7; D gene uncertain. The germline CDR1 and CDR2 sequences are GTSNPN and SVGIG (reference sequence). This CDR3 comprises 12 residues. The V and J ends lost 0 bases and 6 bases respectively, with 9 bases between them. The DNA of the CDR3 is TGTGCCTGGAGTGTACGAGGTTTCGAGCAGTACTTC. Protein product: CAWSVRGFEQYF.

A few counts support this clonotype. CDR3 nucleotide sequence: TGTGCCAGCAGTTTCTCCCGGGAGCAGTACTTC. As protein: CASSFSREQYF. The genes are TRBV28 and TRBJ2-7; D remains unclear. Trimming took off 3 bases at V and 7 bases at J, with 7 bases between the two ends. Per germline, CDR1 MDHEN and CDR2 SYDVKM. The CDR3 loop spans 11 amino acids.

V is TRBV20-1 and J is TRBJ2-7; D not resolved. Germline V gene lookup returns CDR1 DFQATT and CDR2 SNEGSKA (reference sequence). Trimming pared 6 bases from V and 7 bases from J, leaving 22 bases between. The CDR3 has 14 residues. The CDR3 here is CSATLVGMGREQYF. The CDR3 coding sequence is TGCAGTGCAACCCTAGTGGGGATGGGAAGAGAGCAGTACTTC.